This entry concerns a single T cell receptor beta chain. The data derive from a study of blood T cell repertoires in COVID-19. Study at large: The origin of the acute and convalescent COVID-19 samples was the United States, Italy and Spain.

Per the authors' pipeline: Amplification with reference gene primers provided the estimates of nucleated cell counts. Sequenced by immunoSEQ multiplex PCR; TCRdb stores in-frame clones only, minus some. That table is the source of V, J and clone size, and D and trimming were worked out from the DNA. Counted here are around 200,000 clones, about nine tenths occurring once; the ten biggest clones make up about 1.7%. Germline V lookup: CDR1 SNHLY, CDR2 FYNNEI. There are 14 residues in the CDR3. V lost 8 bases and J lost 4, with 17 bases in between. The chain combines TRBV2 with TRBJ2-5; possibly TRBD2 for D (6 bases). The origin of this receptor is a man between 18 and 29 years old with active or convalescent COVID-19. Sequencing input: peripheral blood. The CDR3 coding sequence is TGTGCCAGCTCTGGGGGGTTAGCCGCAGAGACCCAGTACTTC. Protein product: CASSGGLAAETQYF.